Below are 17 T cell receptor beta chains sequenced from a single sample in a study of T-cell memory formation after mild COVID-19 (dated by TCRdb to the early 2020s). Libraries were prepared through 5' RACE. The sequencer was an Illumina NovaSeq 6000. TCRdb itself trimmed the public reads at Q25 with fastp, ran MiXCR and retained productive beta chains. Each entry merges the rows of one CDR3 protein and shows their most common DNA and genes. The sample table lists about 420,000 distinct CDR3 sequences, more than 20% of them with a count of one. In total, the top ten clones hold around 13% of the sample. Input material: PBMCs or a T cell subset sorted from them (not recorded which). The receptors were gathered from an adult woman who had mild COVID-19 (a few samples of this study predate the infection). The sample titles of this study are shuffled in the database, so cell type and time point are left out; the donor was told from shared clones.

The chain couples TRBV29-1 to TRBJ1-5; the D gene is possibly TRBD1 (5 bases). The CDR3 sequence is 14 residues long. Germline CDR1 SQVTM, CDR2 ANQGSEA. V was shortened by 4 bases and J by 11 bases, with 21 bases between the two germline ends. In DNA form, the CDR3 reads TGCAGCGTTGTGGGGGAGAAGGGATCAGTGGCCCAGCATTTT. Its protein is CSVVGEKGSVAQHF. Using reference TRBV29-1 and TRBJ1-5 for the parts outside the CDR3, the full variable domain is SAVISQKPSRDICQRGTSLTIQCQVDSQVTMMFWYRQQPGQSLTLIATANQGSEATYESGFVIDKFPISRPNLTFSTLTVSNMSPEDSSIYLCSVVGEKGSVAQHFGDGTRLSIL.

The chain is built from TRBV5-5 and TRBJ1-2; D gene unclear. Germline CDR1 reads SGHKS; CDR2 reads YYEKEE (reference sequence). The CDR3 runs to 15 residues. V shed 4 bases and J shed 0 bases, with 13 bases lying between them. Here the CDR3 reads CASSPLPRANYGYTF. The DNA of the CDR3 is TGTGCCAGCAGCCCCCTCCCTCGGGCTAACTATGGCTACACCTTC.

This clonotype was seen a handful of times. J is TRBJ2-5 and V is TRBV12-3 or TRBV12-4, with D possibly matching TRBD1 (7 bases). V was shortened by 1 base and J by 5 bases, with 17 bases between the two germline ends. There are 16 residues in the CDR3. The CDR3 DNA reads TGTGCCAGCAGTTTAGGATCAGGGGGGTCCGGCGAGACCCAGTACTTC. As protein: CASSLGSGGSGETQYF.

The rearrangement uses TRBV24-1 and TRBJ1-2; D uncertain. Looked up from germline, CDR1 is KGHDR and CDR2 is SFDVKD. This CDR3 has 14 amino acids. V dropped 5 bases and J dropped 4 bases, with 13 bases sitting between them. The DNA of the CDR3 is TGTGCCACCAGTGCCTGGTGGGATCCCTATGGCTACACCTTC. Amino acids: CATSAWWDPYGYTF.

This chain uses TRBV7-2 with TRBJ1-5; D possibly corresponds to TRBD1 (6 bases). This CDR3 is 16 amino acids long. Trimming took off 5 bases at V and 1 base at J, with 15 bases between the two ends. CDR1 and CDR2 from the germline V gene are SGHTA and FQGNSA. DNA of the CDR3: TGTGCCAGCAGCGTCCACAGGGACTCGAGCAATCAGCCCCAGCATTTT. Amino acids: CASSVHRDSSNQPQHF.

This clonotype was seen only a few times. The chain has TRBV5-1 and TRBJ2-5; tentatively, D is TRBD1 or TRBD2 (5 bases each). V shed 0 bases and J shed 5 bases, with 17 bases lying between them. This CDR3 is 16 amino acids long. Germline CDR1 and CDR2: SGHRS and YFSETQ. CDR3 amino acids: CASSLALLAEGETQYF. CDR3 in DNA: TGCGCCAGCAGCTTGGCCTTACTCGCAGAGGGGGAGACCCAGTACTTC.

The V and J genes are TRBV4-2 and TRBJ2-5, with D maybe TRBD2 (6 bases). Trimming left V 2 bases short and J 4 bases short, with 14 bases between. The CDR3 spans 15 residues. CDR1 and CDR2 from the germline V gene are LGHNA and YNFKEQ. The CDR3 is CASSQRPSVGETQYF. In nucleotides, the CDR3 is TGTGCCAGCAGCCAACGTCCTAGCGTGGGAGAGACCCAGTACTTC.

This sequence joins TRBV25-1 and TRBJ1-2; D gene unclear. Trimming cost V 2 bases and J 8 bases, with 12 bases left between them. The CDR3 is 13 residues long. CDR1 and CDR2 from the germline V gene are MGHDK and SYGVNS. CDR3 residues: CASSELWGGGYTF. DNA of the CDR3: TGTGCCAGCAGTGAACTCTGGGGTGGCGGCTACACCTTC.

The chain has TRBV30 and TRBJ2-5; TRBD1 or TRBD2 may be the D gene (5 bases each). Trimming removed 7 bases from V and 5 bases from J, with 20 bases in between. The CDR3 extends over 14 amino acids. Germline assignment: CDR1 GTSNPN and CDR2 SVGIG (reference sequence). The CDR3 DNA sequence: TGTGCCTTCCGGGGCGCTCTACCAACGGAGACCCAGTACTTC. It specifies CAFRGALPTETQYF.

This clonotype was picked up a small number of times. This chain links TRBV4-3 with TRBJ2-1, with D possibly matching TRBD2 (5 bases). Trimming stripped 1 base from V and 4 bases from J, with 17 bases between. The germline CDR1 and CDR2 sequences are LGHNA and YSLEER. The CDR3 has 17 residues. CDR3 nucleotide sequence: TGCGCCAGCAGCCAAGGGCCGGGCGGGCAAATGTACAATGAGCAGTTCTTC. Protein product: CASSQGPGGQMYNEQFF.

The chain combines TRBV12-3 or TRBV12-4 with TRBJ2-5, with 8 nucleotides matching TRBD1. The CDR3 is 14 amino acids. V shed 4 bases, J shed 5 bases, and the junction held 6 bases outside the gene matches. Written as DNA, the CDR3 is TGTGCCAGCAGTTGGTCAGGGGGCAAGGAGACCCAGTACTTC. The encoded protein is CASSWSGGKETQYF.

This clonotype has more than one count but fewer than ten. In DNA form, the CDR3 reads TGTGCCAGCAGCGTAGCTGAAAAGGGCCTCTATGGCTACACCTTC. It encodes CASSVAEKGLYGYTF. The rearrangement uses TRBV9 and TRBJ1-2, with D unclear. The CDR3 covers 15 residues. The V gene's germline CDR1 is SGDLS and CDR2 YYNGEE. Trimming took 0 bases from V and 4 from J, leaving 13 bases between them.

This clonotype came up a few times. This chain connects TRBV6-6 to TRBJ2-2; maybe TRBD2 (5 bases). The length of the CDR3 is 13 residues. The V gene's germline CDR1 is MNHNY and CDR2 SVGAGI (reference sequence). The germline V and J ends were trimmed by 8 bases and 4 bases, with 11 bases remaining between them. The CDR3 nucleotides read TGTGCCAGCCGCAGCGCGGGCACCGGGGAGCTGTTTTTT. Its protein product is CASRSAGTGELFF.

This clonotype was seen repeatedly, ten times or more. This chain uses TRBV7-9 with TRBJ1-1; tentative D call: TRBD1 (5 bases). The V gene's germline CDR1 is SEHNR and CDR2 FQNEAQ (reference sequence). V lost 0 bases to trimming and J lost 6 bases, with 8 bases between them. The CDR3 sequence is 13 residues long. This chain's CDR3 is CASSLAAGAEAFF. CDR3 coding DNA: TGTGCCAGCAGCTTAGCTGCGGGGGCTGAAGCTTTCTTT.

Ten or more counts support this clonotype. The chain combines TRBV7-9 with TRBJ2-3; D gene unclear. V was pared by 5 bases and J by 5 bases, with 5 bases between. Germline values: CDR1 SEHNR, CDR2 FQNEAQ (reference sequence). The CDR3 totals 11 residues. Written as DNA, the CDR3 is TGTGCCAGCAGCCCTCAAGATACGCAGTATTTT. It encodes CASSPQDTQYF.

The chain carries TRBV4-1 and TRBJ2-5; 9 bases align to TRBD1. V gave up 4 bases and J gave up 4 bases; unmatched junction bases: 7. The CDR3 consists of 15 residues. The germline V gene has CDR1 MGHRA and CDR2 YSYEKL. DNA of the CDR3: TGCGCCAGCAGCCCCGGACAGGGGCCCCTAGAGACCCAGTACTTC. Protein sequence: CASSPGQGPLETQYF.

The chain uses TRBV20-1 and TRBJ2-7; D possibly uses TRBD1 or TRBD2 (5 bases each). Germline values: CDR1 DFQATT, CDR2 SNEGSKA (reference sequence). CDR3 length: 15 residues. Trimming stripped 6 bases from V and 0 bases from J, with 18 bases between. CDR3: CSAESGAQSSYEQYF. CDR3 sequence (DNA): TGCAGTGCGGAATCCGGGGCCCAGAGCTCCTACGAGCAGTACTTC.